This T cell receptor (beta chain) was profiled in a study of shared clonotypes between healthy human individuals. As for the study in general: The donor group consisted of a couple of women and a few men, aged 18 to 49. Study results and limitations: The four-donor shared clonotypes exceeded non-shared clonotypes in generation probability, with non-shared ones scoring lower.

It was at deep level that the assay was run. Here immunoSEQ multiplex PCR was the method, and the copy in TCRdb shows in-frame clones only, minus some. The sample consists of 2 million to 2.5 million clones, approximately 96% of them appearing once. Into CD45RA+ naive and CD45RA-negative memory subsets, the CD4+ cells were split. In regard to this clone: Antigen: not known. Other DNA variants within this sample encode the same CDR3.

J was trimmed by 2 bases and V by 6 bases; bases with no gene match: 6. Germline V gene lookup returns CDR1 SQVTM and CDR2 ANQGSEA. The CDR3 totals 13 residues. This sequence originates from a young man in good health. V is TRBV29-1 and J is TRBJ1-1, with 7 bases lining up with TRBD1. Sequencing input: naive CD4+ T cells sorted from blood. Described subset: CD45RA+ positively selected. CDR3 DNA: TGCAGCGTGAGGGGACAGCTAAACACTGAAGCTTTCTTT. This codes for CSVRGQLNTEAFF.